The entry below gives a single TCR beta chain sequence along with its context. What it binds is unknown. These data are taken from a study of OX40 agonist ivuxolimab in advanced cancers. Overall study findings and caveats: CD8+ T cells (on average) carried more expanded clones than CD4+ T cells.

Method: immunoSEQ multiplex PCR; TCRdb's copy keeps in-frame clones and lacks some. The sample has 50,000 to 65,000 clones, approximately 88% seen once; the top ten hold approximately 3.5%. The clonotype originates from an adult with an advanced solid tumor such as melanoma, head and neck, liver or kidney cancer. The sample in question was CD4+ or CD8+ T cells sorted from blood, obtained in a trial of the OX40 agonist ivuxolimab.

CDR3 region: CATSRDWENTEAFF. In DNA form, the CDR3 reads TGTGCCACCAGCAGAGATTGGGAGAACACTGAAGCTTTCTTT. The gene calls are TRBV15 and TRBJ1-1; D not resolved. The CDR3 contains 14 residues. The V and J ends lost 0 bases and 1 base respectively, with 6 bases between them. Germline assignment: CDR1 LNHNV and CDR2 YYDKDF (reference sequence).